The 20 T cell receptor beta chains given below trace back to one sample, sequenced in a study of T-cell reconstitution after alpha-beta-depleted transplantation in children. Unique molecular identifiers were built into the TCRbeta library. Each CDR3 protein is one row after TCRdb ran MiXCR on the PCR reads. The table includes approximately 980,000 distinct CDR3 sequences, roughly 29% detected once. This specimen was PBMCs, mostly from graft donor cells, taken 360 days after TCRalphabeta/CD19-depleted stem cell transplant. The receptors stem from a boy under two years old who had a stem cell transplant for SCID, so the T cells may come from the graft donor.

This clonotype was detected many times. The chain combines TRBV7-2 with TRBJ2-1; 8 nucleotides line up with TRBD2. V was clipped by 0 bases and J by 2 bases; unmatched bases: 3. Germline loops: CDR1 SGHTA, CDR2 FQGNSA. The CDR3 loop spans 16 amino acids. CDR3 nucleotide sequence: TGTGCCAGCAGCTTAGCGACCGGGGGGGCCTACAATGAGCAGTTCTTC. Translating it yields CASSLATGGAYNEQFF.

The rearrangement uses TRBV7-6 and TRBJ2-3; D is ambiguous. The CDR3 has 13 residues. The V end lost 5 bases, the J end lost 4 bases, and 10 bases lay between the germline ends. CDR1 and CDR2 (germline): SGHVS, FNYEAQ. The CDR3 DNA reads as TGTGCCAGCAGCCAATTAAGATCAGATACGCAGTATTTT. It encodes CASSQLRSDTQYF.

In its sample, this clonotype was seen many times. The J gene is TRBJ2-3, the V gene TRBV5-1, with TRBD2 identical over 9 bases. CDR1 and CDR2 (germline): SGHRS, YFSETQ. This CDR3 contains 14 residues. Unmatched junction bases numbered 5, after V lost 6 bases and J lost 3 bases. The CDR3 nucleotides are TGCGCCAGCACGAGCGGGGGGCGAACAGATACGCAGTATTTT. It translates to CASTSGGRTDTQYF.

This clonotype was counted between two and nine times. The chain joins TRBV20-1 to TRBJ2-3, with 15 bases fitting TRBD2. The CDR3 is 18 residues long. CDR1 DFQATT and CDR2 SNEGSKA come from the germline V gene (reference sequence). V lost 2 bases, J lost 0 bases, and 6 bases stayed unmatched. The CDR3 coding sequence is TGCAGTGCTAGATCCGGGACTAGCGGGGGGCTCAGCACAGATACGCAGTATTTT. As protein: CSARSGTSGGLSTDTQYF.

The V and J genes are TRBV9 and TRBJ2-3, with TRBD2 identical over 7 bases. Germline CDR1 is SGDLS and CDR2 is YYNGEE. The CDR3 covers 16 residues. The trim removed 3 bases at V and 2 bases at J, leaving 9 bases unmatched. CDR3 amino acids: CASSAAGTIHTDTQYF. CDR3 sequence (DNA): TGTGCCAGCAGCGCCGCCGGGACTATCCACACAGATACGCAGTATTTT.

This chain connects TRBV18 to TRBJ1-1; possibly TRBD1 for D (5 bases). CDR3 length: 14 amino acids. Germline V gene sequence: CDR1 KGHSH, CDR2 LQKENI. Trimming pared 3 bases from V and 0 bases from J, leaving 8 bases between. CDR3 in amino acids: CASSPSGLNTEAFF. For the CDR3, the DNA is TGTGCCAGCTCACCGTCAGGGTTGAACACTGAAGCTTTCTTT.

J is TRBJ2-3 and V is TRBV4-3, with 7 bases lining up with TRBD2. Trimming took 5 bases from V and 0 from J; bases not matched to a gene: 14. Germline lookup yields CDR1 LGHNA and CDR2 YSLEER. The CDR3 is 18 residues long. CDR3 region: CASSSSSGVTSSTDTQYF. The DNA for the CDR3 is TGCGCCAGCAGCTCATCCAGCGGGGTCACCTCTAGCACAGATACGCAGTATTTT.

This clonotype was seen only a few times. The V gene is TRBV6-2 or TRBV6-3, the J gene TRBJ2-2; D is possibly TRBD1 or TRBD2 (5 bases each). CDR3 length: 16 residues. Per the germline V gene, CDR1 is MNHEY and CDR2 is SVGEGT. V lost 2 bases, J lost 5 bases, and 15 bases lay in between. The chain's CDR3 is CASSYGGTSGTGELFF. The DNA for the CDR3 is TGTGCCAGCAGTTACGGTGGGACCTCGGGGACCGGGGAGCTGTTTTTT.

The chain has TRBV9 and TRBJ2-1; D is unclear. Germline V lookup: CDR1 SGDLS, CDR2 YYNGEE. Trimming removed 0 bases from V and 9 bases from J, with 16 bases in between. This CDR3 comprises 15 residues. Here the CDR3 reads CASSVGNTPFSEQFF. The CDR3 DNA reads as TGTGCCAGCAGCGTAGGTAATACGCCCTTCAGTGAGCAGTTCTTC.

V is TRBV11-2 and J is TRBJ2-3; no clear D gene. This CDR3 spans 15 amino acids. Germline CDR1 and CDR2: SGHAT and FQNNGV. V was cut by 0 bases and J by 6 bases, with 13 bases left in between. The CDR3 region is CASSLDIHTFDTQYF. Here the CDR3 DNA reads TGTGCCAGCAGCTTAGATATACATACCTTCGATACGCAGTATTTT.

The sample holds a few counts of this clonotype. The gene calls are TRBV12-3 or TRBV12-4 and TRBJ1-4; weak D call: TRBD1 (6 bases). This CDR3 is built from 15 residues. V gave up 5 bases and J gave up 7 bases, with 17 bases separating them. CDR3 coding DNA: TGTGCCAGCAGTCCCGTGGGGGGCGCGGGTGAAAAACTGTTTTTT. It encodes CASSPVGGAGEKLFF.

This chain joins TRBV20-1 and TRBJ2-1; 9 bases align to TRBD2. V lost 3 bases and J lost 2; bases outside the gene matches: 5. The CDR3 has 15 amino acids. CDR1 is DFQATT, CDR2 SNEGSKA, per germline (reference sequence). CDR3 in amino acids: CSARPGLAAYNEQFF. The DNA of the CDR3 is TGCAGTGCTAGGCCGGGACTAGCTGCCTACAATGAGCAGTTCTTC.

The CDR3: CASSPGLAGSWQFF. The CDR3 DNA is TGCGCCAGCAGCCCGGGACTAGCGGGGTCGTGGCAGTTCTTC. This chain uses TRBV5-1 with TRBJ2-1, with 13 bases matching TRBD2. The germline gives CDR1 SGHRS, CDR2 YFSETQ. The CDR3 has 14 amino acids. The junction had 7 bases not matched to a gene; V was cut back by 4 bases and J by 12 bases.

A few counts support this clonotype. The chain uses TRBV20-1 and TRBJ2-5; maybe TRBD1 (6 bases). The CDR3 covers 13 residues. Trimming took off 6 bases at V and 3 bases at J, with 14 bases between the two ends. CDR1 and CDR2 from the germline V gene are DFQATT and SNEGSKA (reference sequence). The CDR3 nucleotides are TGCAGTGCCGAGGGGGTGAGGGAAGAGACCCAGTACTTC. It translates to CSAEGVREETQYF.

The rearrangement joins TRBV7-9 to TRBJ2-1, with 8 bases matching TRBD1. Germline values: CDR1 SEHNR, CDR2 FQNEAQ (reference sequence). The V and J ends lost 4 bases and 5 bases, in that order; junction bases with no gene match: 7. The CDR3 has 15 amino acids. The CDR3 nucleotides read TGTGCCAGCAGCTACAGGGGGGTGGGGGACAATGAGCAGTTCTTC. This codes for CASSYRGVGDNEQFF.

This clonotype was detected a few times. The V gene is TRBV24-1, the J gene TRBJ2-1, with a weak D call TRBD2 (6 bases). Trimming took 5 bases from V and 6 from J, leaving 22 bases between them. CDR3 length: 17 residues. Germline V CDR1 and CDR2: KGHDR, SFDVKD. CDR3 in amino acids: CATSAALGTDGANEQFF. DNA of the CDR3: TGTGCCACCAGTGCTGCCCTCGGGACTGATGGGGCCAATGAGCAGTTCTTC.

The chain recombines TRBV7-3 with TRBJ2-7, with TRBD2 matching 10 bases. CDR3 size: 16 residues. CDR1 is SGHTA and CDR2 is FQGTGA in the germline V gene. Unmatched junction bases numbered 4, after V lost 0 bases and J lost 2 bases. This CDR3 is CASSLTWTSGTYEQYF. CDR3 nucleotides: TGTGCCAGCAGCTTAACTTGGACTAGCGGCACCTACGAGCAGTACTTC. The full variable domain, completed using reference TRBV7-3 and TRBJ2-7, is GAGVSQTPSNKVTEKGKYVELRCDPISGHTALYWYRQSLGQGPEFLIYFQGTGAADDSGLPNDRFFAVRPEGSVSTLKIQRTERGDSAVYLCASSLTWTSGTYEQYFGPGTRLTVT.

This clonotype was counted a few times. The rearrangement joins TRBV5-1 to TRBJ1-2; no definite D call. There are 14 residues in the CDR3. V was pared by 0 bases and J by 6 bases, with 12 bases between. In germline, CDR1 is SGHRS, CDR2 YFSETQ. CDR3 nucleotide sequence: TGCGCCAGCAGCTTGGCCACACCAATCAATGGCTACACCTTC. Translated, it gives CASSLATPINGYTF.

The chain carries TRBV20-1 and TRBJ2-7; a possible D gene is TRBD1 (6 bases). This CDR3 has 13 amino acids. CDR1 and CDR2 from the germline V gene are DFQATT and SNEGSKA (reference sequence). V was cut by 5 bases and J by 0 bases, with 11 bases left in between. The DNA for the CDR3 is TGCAGTGCTGCGACAGGAAGCTCCTACGAGCAGTACTTC. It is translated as CSAATGSSYEQYF.

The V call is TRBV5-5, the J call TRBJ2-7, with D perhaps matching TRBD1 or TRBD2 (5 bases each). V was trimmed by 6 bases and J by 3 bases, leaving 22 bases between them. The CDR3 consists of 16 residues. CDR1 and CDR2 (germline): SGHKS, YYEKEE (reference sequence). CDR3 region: CASTGFRGREYYEQYF. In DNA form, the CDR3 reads TGTGCCAGCACCGGCTTCCGGGGACGGGAATACTACGAGCAGTACTTC.